One sample yielded the 23 T cell receptor beta chains listed below, sequenced in a study of T-cell reconstitution after alpha-beta-depleted transplantation in children. As it was prepared, the TCRbeta library received unique molecular identifiers. In TCRdb, the PCR reads were re-called with MiXCR into one record per CDR3 protein. Found here are about 400,000 distinct CDR3 sequences, roughly 22% of them singletons; the top ten hold around 4%. The starting material was PBMCs from the stem cell graft donor, obtained from the stem cell graft. Receptors originate from a human donor who donated a stem cell graft to a child with acute myeloid leukemia.

The table lists this clonotype with many counts. As DNA, the CDR3 is TGTGCCAGCTATTTAAGTGGCACAGATACGCAGTATTTT. Amino acid sequence: CASYLSGTDTQYF. The chain recombines TRBV28 with TRBJ2-3; D unclear. From germline, CDR1 is MDHEN and CDR2 SYDVKM. Trimming took off 8 bases at V and 1 base at J, with 10 bases between the two ends. The CDR3 sequence is 13 residues long.

This clonotype was observed a few times. The genes are TRBV12-5 and TRBJ2-7; 7 bases fit TRBD2. The J segment lost 6 bases and the V segment lost 5 bases, leaving 13 bases of the junction unmatched. The CDR3 is 15 amino acids. Looked up from germline, CDR1 is LGHNT and CDR2 is FRNRAP. CDR3 nucleotides: TGTGCTAGTGGTCAACAGGAAACAAGGGAGGGCGAGCAGTACTTC. This gives the protein CASGQQETREGEQYF.

The V call is TRBV20-1, the J call TRBJ2-1, with 9 nucleotides matching TRBD2. The CDR3 runs 15 residues. Germline V gene lookup returns CDR1 DFQATT and CDR2 SNEGSKA (reference sequence). V lost 6 bases and J lost 3; bases outside the gene matches: 9. For the CDR3, the DNA is TGCAGTGCAACCAACGCGGGAGGGGGCTACAATGAGCAGTTCTTC. It yields the protein CSATNAGGGYNEQFF.

The rearrangement links TRBV4-1 to TRBJ2-7, with TRBD2 identical over 7 bases. V shed 1 base and J 6 bases; nucleotides not matched to a gene: 12. Germline lookup yields CDR1 MGHRA and CDR2 YSYEKL. The CDR3 contains 16 residues. CDR3 sequence (DNA): TGCGCCAGCAGCCAAGTAGGTCCTAGCGGAAGGTCCGAGCAGTACTTC. It translates to CASSQVGPSGRSEQYF.

V usage is TRBV5-1 and J usage is TRBJ2-2; 13 bases map to TRBD2. The CDR3 consists of 15 residues. Germline values: CDR1 SGHRS, CDR2 YFSETQ. V was pared by 6 bases and J by 6 bases, with 5 bases of the junction left unmatched. For the CDR3, the DNA is TGCGCCAGCATCGGACTAGCGGGAGATTCCGGGGAGCTGTTTTTT. Translated, it gives CASIGLAGDSGELFF. The whole variable domain, remainder taken from reference TRBV5-1 and TRBJ2-2, is KAGVTQTPRYLIKTRGQQVTLSCSPISGHRSVSWYQQTPGQGLQFLFEYFSETQRNKGNFPGRFSGRQFSNSRSEMNVSTLELGDSALYLCASIGLAGDSGELFFGEGSRLTVL.

The table lists this clonotype with a few counts. The chain employs TRBV12-3 or TRBV12-4 and TRBJ2-1, with D maybe TRBD2 (5 bases). CDR3 length: 16 residues. Deletions cut 5 bases from V and 0 bases from J, with 14 bases between. Here the CDR3 DNA reads TGTGCCAGCAGTCCCGACTATGAGGCCTCCTACAATGAGCAGTTCTTC. It codes for CASSPDYEASYNEQFF.

In this sample, this clonotype turned up many times. The chain links TRBV6-5 to TRBJ2-5, with no clear D. There are 13 residues in the CDR3. Trimming pared 4 bases from V and 2 bases from J, leaving 8 bases between. Germline CDR1 is MNHEY and CDR2 is SVGAGI. This CDR3 is CASSFASQETQYF. CDR3 in DNA: TGTGCCAGCAGTTTTGCATCACAAGAGACCCAGTACTTC.

This clonotype has a handful of counts. The genes are TRBV4-3 and TRBJ2-4; 9 bases line up with TRBD1. With 3 bases clipped from V and 6 bases from J, the junction kept 3 bases outside the gene matches. In germline, CDR1 is LGHNA, CDR2 YSLEER. This CDR3 spans 14 amino acids. The CDR3 here is CASSHGTGLNIQYF. CDR3 DNA sequence: TGCGCCAGCAGCCACGGGACAGGGTTAAACATTCAGTACTTC.

The rearrangement uses TRBV5-1 and TRBJ2-1, with 12 positions matching TRBD1. V was pared by 4 bases and J by 0 bases, with 14 bases of the junction left unmatched. The CDR3 runs to 20 residues. The germline V gene has CDR1 SGHRS and CDR2 YFSETQ. CDR3 nucleotide sequence: TGCGCCAGCAGCCATCCCTCCGGGACAGGGGGCATTAACTCCTACAATGAGCAGTTCTTC. Translating it yields CASSHPSGTGGINSYNEQFF.

This clonotype was seen ten or more times. The rearrangement links TRBV20-1 to TRBJ1-1; tentatively, D is TRBD1 (5 bases). Deletions cut 7 bases from V and 8 bases from J, with 14 bases between. The CDR3 length is 11 residues. Germline lookup yields CDR1 DFQATT and CDR2 SNEGSKA (reference sequence). This CDR3 is CSVGGWGEAFF. CDR3 in DNA: TGCAGTGTCGGGGGGTGGGGAGAAGCTTTCTTT.

The V and J genes are TRBV25-1 and TRBJ1-2; D is uncertain. CDR1 and CDR2 (germline): MGHDK, SYGVNS. The CDR3 is made up of 12 amino acids. With 6 bases removed from V and 4 bases from J, the gap between germline ends came to 9 bases. CDR3 in amino acids: CASSDPTYGYTF. Written as DNA, the CDR3 is TGTGCCAGCAGCGACCCTACCTATGGCTACACCTTC.

The V call is TRBV24-1, the J call TRBJ2-2; TRBD1 agrees at 9 bases. V was pared by 3 bases and J by 7 bases, with 5 bases of the junction left unmatched. The CDR3 loop spans 15 amino acids. Germline loops: CDR1 KGHDR, CDR2 SFDVKD. In DNA, the CDR3 is TGTGCCACCAGTGATCCGGGACAGGGAGACGGGGAGCTGTTTTTT. This encodes CATSDPGQGDGELFF.

The CDR3 loop reads CSALAGALAKNIQYF. For the CDR3, the DNA is TGCAGTGCCTTGGCAGGGGCCTTAGCCAAAAACATTCAGTACTTC. This chain joins TRBV20-1 and TRBJ2-4; D perhaps matches TRBD1 (6 bases). V lost 6 bases and J 0 bases, leaving 15 bases between the germline ends. The V gene's germline CDR1 is DFQATT and CDR2 SNEGSKA (reference sequence). The CDR3 has 15 residues.

This clonotype was observed a few times. The rearrangement uses TRBV7-9 and TRBJ2-1, with D unclear. Trimming took 3 bases from V and 7 from J, leaving 13 bases between them. In germline, CDR1 is SEHNR, CDR2 FQNEAQ (reference sequence). CDR3 length: 14 residues. The CDR3 nucleotides are TGTGCCAGCAGCTTCGGAAATCCAGCGAATGAGCAGTTCTTC. Amino acids: CASSFGNPANEQFF. The full variable domain, with the rest looked up from reference TRBV7-9 and TRBJ2-1, is DTGVSQNPRHKITKRGQNVTFRCDPISEHNRLYWYRQTLGQGPEFLTYFQNEAQLEKSRLLSDRFSAERPKGSFSTLEIQRTEQGDSAMYLCASSFGNPANEQFFGPGTRLTVL.

This rearrangement joins TRBV6-2 or TRBV6-3 to TRBJ2-5, with TRBD2 matching 9 bases. With V trimmed by 7 bases and J by 1 base, 7 bases remained unmatched. Germline V gene sequence: CDR1 MNHEY, CDR2 SVGEGT. The CDR3 is made up of 15 amino acids. The CDR3 reads CASTPQRGVQETQYF. The CDR3 DNA reads TGTGCCAGCACCCCACAGCGGGGGGTCCAAGAGACCCAGTACTTC.

The CDR3 region is CASSLWTGSGNTIYF. The CDR3 DNA is TGTGCCAGCAGCTTATGGACAGGGAGTGGAAACACCATATATTTT. This chain uses TRBV7-9 with TRBJ1-3, with 8 nucleotides matching TRBD1. Germline V gives CDR1 SEHNR, CDR2 FQNEAQ (reference sequence). CDR3 length: 15 amino acids. The V segment lost 2 bases and the J segment 3 bases; nucleotides outside the gene matches: 3. The complete variable domain, with remaining parts taken from reference TRBV7-9 and TRBJ1-3, reads DTGVSQNPRHKITKRGQNVTFRCDPISEHNRLYWYRQTLGQGPEFLTYFQNEAQLEKSRLLSDRFSAERPKGSFSTLEIQRTEQGDSAMYLCASSLWTGSGNTIYFGEGSWLTVV.

The J gene is TRBJ2-7, the V gene TRBV20-1, with D hard to call. Germline loops: CDR1 DFQATT, CDR2 SNEGSKA (reference sequence). The length of the CDR3 is 15 residues. The V end was cut by 5 bases, the J end by 1 base, with 18 bases between. The chain's CDR3 is CSAENPRGLSYEQYF. The DNA for the CDR3 is TGCAGTGCTGAGAACCCACGAGGCCTATCCTACGAGCAGTACTTC.

This clonotype showed up just a few times. The V call is TRBV6-1, the J call TRBJ2-6; D is unclear. Germline lookup yields CDR1 MNHNS and CDR2 SASEGT. V lost 1 base and J lost 1, with 8 bases in between. This CDR3 spans 16 amino acids. The CDR3 loop is CASSEVIGSGANVLTF. CDR3 DNA sequence: TGTGCCAGCAGTGAAGTCATCGGTTCTGGGGCCAACGTCCTGACTTTC.

This clonotype was picked up a small number of times. V usage is TRBV12-3 or TRBV12-4 and J usage is TRBJ2-1, with 13 bases lining up with TRBD2. The CDR3 is 19 residues long. Unmatched junction bases numbered 12, after V lost 5 bases and J lost 2 bases. The DNA of the CDR3 is TGTGCCAGCAGTCCGATGGGACTAGCGGGAATCACGCCCTACAATGAGCAGTTCTTC. This gives the protein CASSPMGLAGITPYNEQFF.

The chain links TRBV6-5 to TRBJ2-7, with a weak D call TRBD1 (6 bases). Per the germline V gene, CDR1 is MNHEY and CDR2 is SVGAGI. This CDR3 has 14 residues. Trimming cost V 4 bases and J 2 bases, with 12 bases left between them. CDR3 DNA sequence: TGTGCCAGCAGTTCTCAGGGGATCCCCTACGAGCAGTACTTC. Amino acid sequence: CASSSQGIPYEQYF.

This sequence joins TRBV25-1 and TRBJ2-4, with D unclear. Trimming took 5 bases from V and 0 from J, leaving 8 bases between them. CDR1 and CDR2 from the germline V gene are MGHDK and SYGVNS. The CDR3 sequence is 14 residues long. The CDR3 DNA reads as TGTGCCAGCAGTCCCCAGGTAGCCAAAAACATTCAGTACTTC. As protein: CASSPQVAKNIQYF.

This chain connects TRBV27 to TRBJ1-1; 8 bases fit TRBD1. The germline V gene has CDR1 MNHEY and CDR2 SMNVEV (reference sequence). The CDR3 consists of 15 residues. Trimming removed 1 base from V and 5 bases from J; junction bases left unmatched: 6. For the CDR3, the DNA is TGTGCCAGCAGTTTATTAGTCAGGGGGCGGACTGAAGCTTTCTTT. This codes for CASSLLVRGRTEAFF.

The rearrangement uses TRBV27 and TRBJ2-7; D not certain. The germline CDR1 and CDR2 sequences are MNHEY and SMNVEV (reference sequence). CDR3 length equals 14 residues. V dropped 0 bases and J dropped 3 bases, with 9 bases sitting between them. CDR3 sequence: CASSLSDNIYEQYF. The DNA for the CDR3 is TGTGCCAGCAGTTTATCCGACAATATCTACGAGCAGTACTTC.